One sample yielded the 14 T cell receptor beta chains listed below, sequenced in a study of TIL therapy for anti-PD-1-resistant metastatic lung cancer. The time point: pre-treatment sample, taken before nivolumab and TIL therapy. The libraries were made with immunoSEQ v3. Assay: immunoSEQ multiplex PCR; the TCRdb copy retains only in-frame clones and omits some. The table shows under 70,000 clones, with 73% occurring only once. The input for sequencing was blood, taken at baseline. The source of these receptors is a person aged 25 to 80 with non-small cell lung cancer.

J is TRBJ1-1 and V is TRBV11-3; D uncertain. This CDR3 contains 14 residues. V was shortened by 4 bases and J by 3 bases, with 12 bases between the two germline ends. Germline V CDR1 and CDR2: SGHNT, YENEEA. CDR3: CASSSGLPDTEAFF. CDR3 in DNA: TGTGCCAGCAGCTCTGGGCTCCCGGACACTGAAGCTTTCTTT. The whole variable domain, filled in from reference TRBV11-3 and TRBJ1-1, reads EAGVVQSPRYKIIEKKQPVAFWCNPISGHNTLYWYLQNLGQGPELLIRYENEEAVDDSQLPKDRFSAERLKGVDSTLKIQPAELGDSAVYLCASSSGLPDTEAFFGQGTRLTVV.

In DNA, the CDR3 is TGTGCCAGCAGAGCCAGGGGCAGGGGTTCCTATAATTCACCCCTCCACTTT. Protein sequence: CASRARGRGSYNSPLHF. This chain connects TRBV28 to TRBJ1-6; weak D call: TRBD1 (6 bases). The germline gives CDR1 MDHEN, CDR2 SYDVKM. This CDR3 has 17 amino acids. Between the trimmed V and J ends, which lost 6 bases and 1 base, there was a span of 16 bases.

CDR3 nucleotides: TGCGCCAGCAGCCAAGAAAACAGGGCAGACAATGAGCAGTTCTTC. Translation: CASSQENRADNEQFF. The chain carries TRBV4-3 and TRBJ2-1; possible D gene TRBD1, 6 bases. The CDR3 contains 15 residues. V was cut by 0 bases and J by 5 bases, with 11 bases left in between. Germline V gene lookup returns CDR1 LGHNA and CDR2 YSLEER.

The chain employs TRBV29-1 and TRBJ2-1; possibly TRBD1 for D (6 bases). CDR1 is SQVTM and CDR2 is ANQGSEA in the germline V gene. The CDR3 spans 14 residues. The germline V and J ends were trimmed by 7 bases and 7 bases, with 20 bases remaining between them. The CDR3 protein is CSGDAQGSGNEQFF. DNA of the CDR3: TGCAGCGGTGATGCCCAGGGGTCGGGGAATGAGCAGTTCTTC.

The V and J genes are TRBV19 and TRBJ1-1; D gene uncertain. This CDR3 comprises 16 residues. The germline V gene encodes CDR1 LNHDA and CDR2 SQIVND (reference sequence). V lost 1 base and J 3 bases, leaving 15 bases between the germline ends. The CDR3 protein is CASSIGRGFGDTEAFF. For the CDR3, the DNA is TGTGCCAGTAGTATAGGCCGAGGGTTCGGGGACACTGAAGCTTTCTTT.

The V and J genes are TRBV5-6 and TRBJ1-6, with TRBD1 matching over 11 bases. Trimming cost V 0 bases and J 8 bases; bases outside gene matches: 7. The CDR3 is 17 residues long. Germline V gene lookup returns CDR1 SGHDT and CDR2 YYEEEE. The DNA of the CDR3 is TGTGCCAGCAGCTTGGCCGGTCGGACAGGGGGCCATTCACCCCTCCACTTT. This sequence encodes CASSLAGRTGGHSPLHF.

This rearrangement joins TRBV5-1 to TRBJ1-1; D ambiguous. From germline, CDR1 is SGHRS and CDR2 YFSETQ. The CDR3 extends over 14 amino acids. V lost 0 bases and J 4 bases, leaving 10 bases between the germline ends. Written as DNA, the CDR3 is TGCGCCAGCAGCTTGGGCGGAGAAGGCACTGAAGCTTTCTTT. Protein: CASSLGGEGTEAFF.

The CDR3 region is CASRSRDYGYTF. CDR3 bases: TGTGCCAGCAGAAGCAGGGACTATGGCTACACCTTC. V gene TRBV27 combines with J gene TRBJ1-2; tentatively, D is TRBD1 (5 bases). V dropped 6 bases and J dropped 3 bases, with 8 bases sitting between them. Germline CDR1 reads MNHEY; CDR2 reads SMNVEV (reference sequence). CDR3 size: 12 residues.

As concerns this clone: Other DNA sequences in this specimen translate into the identical CDR3. The chain is built from TRBV5-4 and TRBJ1-6, with no clear D. CDR3 length: 13 residues. Between the trimmed V and J ends, which lost 0 bases and 7 bases, there was a span of 5 bases. Germline V CDR1 and CDR2: SGHNT, YYREEE (reference sequence). Here the CDR3 reads CASSLDSNSPLHF. CDR3 nucleotide sequence: TGTGCCAGCAGCTTGGACAGCAATTCACCCCTCCACTTT.

The chain uses TRBV19 and TRBJ2-4; D gene uncertain. Germline V gene data show CDR1 as LNHDA and CDR2 as SQIVND (reference sequence). Trimming took 3 bases from V and 6 from J, leaving 12 bases between them. The CDR3 covers 14 residues. In nucleotides, the CDR3 is TGTGCCAGTAGTATGGCGAGCTTGGGAAACATTCAGTACTTC. Protein sequence: CASSMASLGNIQYF.

A few counts support this clone. CDR3 protein: CASSVGVWLYEQYF. The CDR3 DNA sequence: TGTGCCAGCAGTGTGGGGGTTTGGTTGTACGAGCAGTACTTC. This rearrangement joins TRBV2 to TRBJ2-7, with D possibly being TRBD1 or TRBD2 (5 bases each). From germline, CDR1 is SNHLY and CDR2 FYNNEI. V lost 4 bases and J lost 4, with 14 bases in between. This CDR3 spans 14 amino acids. The full variable domain, with the rest looked up from reference TRBV2 and TRBJ2-7, is EPEVTQTPSHQVTQMGQEVILRCVPISNHLYFYWYRQILGQKVEFLVSFYNNEISEKSEIFDDQFSVERPDGSNFTLKIRSTKLEDSAMYFCASSVGVWLYEQYFGPGTRLTVT.

The V and J genes are TRBV6-1 and TRBJ2-7, with 9 bases lining up with TRBD2. This CDR3 region has 12 residues. V lost 9 bases, J lost 3 bases, and 3 bases stayed unmatched. Germline V gene data show CDR1 as MNHNS and CDR2 as SASEGT. The CDR3 coding sequence is TGTGCCAGTGGACTAGCGTTCTACGAGCAGTACTTC. This codes for CASGLAFYEQYF.

This clone was detected ten times or more. The gene calls are TRBV7-3 and TRBJ2-1; 10 bases agree with TRBD2. The CDR3 extends over 15 amino acids. Trimming at V came to 3 bases and at J to 9 bases, leaving 8 bases not matched to a gene. Germline loops: CDR1 SGHTA, CDR2 FQGTGA. The CDR3 spells CASSFLAGESVEQFF. For the CDR3, the DNA is TGTGCCAGCAGCTTCCTAGCGGGAGAATCGGTTGAGCAGTTCTTC.

The chain links TRBV11-2 to TRBJ2-7, with 7 nucleotides matching TRBD1. The length of the CDR3 is 14 residues. V lost 5 bases, J lost 7 bases, and 11 bases stayed unmatched. Germline lookup yields CDR1 SGHAT and CDR2 FQNNGV. The CDR3 loop reads CASSLGQVNLEQYF. CDR3 DNA: TGTGCCAGCAGCCTTGGACAGGTAAATCTGGAGCAGTACTTC.